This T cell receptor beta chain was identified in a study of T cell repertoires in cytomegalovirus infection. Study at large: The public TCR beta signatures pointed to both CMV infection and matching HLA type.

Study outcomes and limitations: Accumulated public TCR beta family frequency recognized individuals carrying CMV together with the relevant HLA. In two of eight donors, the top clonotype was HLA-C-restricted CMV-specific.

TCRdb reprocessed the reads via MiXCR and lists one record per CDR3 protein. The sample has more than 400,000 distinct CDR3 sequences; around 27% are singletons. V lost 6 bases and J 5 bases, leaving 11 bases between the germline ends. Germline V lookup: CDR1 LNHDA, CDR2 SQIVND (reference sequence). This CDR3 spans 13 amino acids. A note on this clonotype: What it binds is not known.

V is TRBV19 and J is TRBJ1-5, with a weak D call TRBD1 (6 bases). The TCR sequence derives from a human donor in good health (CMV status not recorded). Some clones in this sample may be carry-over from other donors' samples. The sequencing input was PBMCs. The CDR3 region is CASSGGPDQPQHF. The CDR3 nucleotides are TGTGCCAGTAGCGGGGGGCCCGATCAGCCCCAGCATTTT.